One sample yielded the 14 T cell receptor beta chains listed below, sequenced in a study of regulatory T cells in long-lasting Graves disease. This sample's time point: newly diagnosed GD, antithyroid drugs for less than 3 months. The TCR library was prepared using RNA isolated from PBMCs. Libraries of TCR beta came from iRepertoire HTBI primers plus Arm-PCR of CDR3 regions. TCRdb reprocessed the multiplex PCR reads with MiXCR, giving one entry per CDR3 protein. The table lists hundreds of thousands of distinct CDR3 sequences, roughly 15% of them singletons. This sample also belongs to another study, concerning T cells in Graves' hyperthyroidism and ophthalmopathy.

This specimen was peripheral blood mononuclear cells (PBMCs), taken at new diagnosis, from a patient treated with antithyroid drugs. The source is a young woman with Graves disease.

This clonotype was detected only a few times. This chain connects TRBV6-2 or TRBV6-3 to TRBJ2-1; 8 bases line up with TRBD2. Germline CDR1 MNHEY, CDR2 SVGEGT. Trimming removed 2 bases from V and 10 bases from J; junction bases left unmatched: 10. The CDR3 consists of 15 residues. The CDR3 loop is CASSYRASGRREQFF. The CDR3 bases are TGTGCCAGCAGTTACCGGGCTAGCGGGCGGCGGGAGCAGTTCTTC.

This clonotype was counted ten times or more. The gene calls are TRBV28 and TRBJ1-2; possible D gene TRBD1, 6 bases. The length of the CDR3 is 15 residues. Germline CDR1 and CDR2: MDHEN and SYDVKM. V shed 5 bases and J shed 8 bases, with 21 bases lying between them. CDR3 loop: CASSPTGTQGSGYTF. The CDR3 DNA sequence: TGTGCCAGCAGTCCAACAGGGACCCAGGGGAGCGGCTACACCTTC.

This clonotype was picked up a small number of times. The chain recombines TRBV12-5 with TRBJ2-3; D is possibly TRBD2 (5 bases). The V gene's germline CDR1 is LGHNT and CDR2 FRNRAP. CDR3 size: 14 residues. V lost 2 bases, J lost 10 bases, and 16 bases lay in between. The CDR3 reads CASGLSSDSRAQYF. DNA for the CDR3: TGTGCTAGTGGTTTGAGCTCGGACTCTAGGGCGCAGTATTTT.

CDR3 region: CASSSTGQGYYGYTF. The CDR3 region has the DNA TGTGCCAGCAGCTCGACGGGACAGGGCTACTATGGCTACACCTTC. V gene TRBV7-8 combines with J gene TRBJ1-2; 9 nucleotides match TRBD1. The trim removed 4 bases at V and 3 bases at J, leaving 6 bases unmatched. This CDR3 contains 15 residues. Germline-derived CDR1 and CDR2 are SGHVS and FQNEAQ.

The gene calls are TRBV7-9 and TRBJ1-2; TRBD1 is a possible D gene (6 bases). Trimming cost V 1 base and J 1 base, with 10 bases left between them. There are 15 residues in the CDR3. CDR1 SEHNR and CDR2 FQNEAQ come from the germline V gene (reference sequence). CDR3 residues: CASSLEGGGNYGYTF. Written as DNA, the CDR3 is TGTGCCAGCAGCTTAGAGGGAGGGGGTAACTATGGCTACACCTTC.

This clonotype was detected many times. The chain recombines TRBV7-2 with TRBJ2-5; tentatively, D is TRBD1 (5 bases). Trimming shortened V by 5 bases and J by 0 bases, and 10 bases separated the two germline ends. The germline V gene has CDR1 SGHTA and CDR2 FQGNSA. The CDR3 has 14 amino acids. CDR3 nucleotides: TGTGCCAGCAGCACAGGACCATACCAAGAGACCCAGTACTTC. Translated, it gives CASSTGPYQETQYF.

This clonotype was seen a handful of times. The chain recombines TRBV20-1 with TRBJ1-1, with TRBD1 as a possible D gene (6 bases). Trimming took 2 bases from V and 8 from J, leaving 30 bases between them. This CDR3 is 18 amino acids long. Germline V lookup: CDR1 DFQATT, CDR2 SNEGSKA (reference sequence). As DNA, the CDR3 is TGCAGTGCTAGACACCGCGGCAGGGGCATTCCTTCAGCACAGGAAGCTTTCTTT. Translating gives CSARHRGRGIPSAQEAFF.

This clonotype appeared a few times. The CDR3 region has the DNA TGTGCCAGCAGCCAAGGGGCCGAGGGTGAGCAGTTCTTC. As protein: CASSQGAEGEQFF. The chain employs TRBV3-1 and TRBJ2-1; TRBD2 might be the D (5 bases). The germline gives CDR1 LGHDT, CDR2 YNNKEL (reference sequence). CDR3 length: 13 amino acids. Trimming took off 1 base at V and 9 bases at J, with 10 bases between the two ends.

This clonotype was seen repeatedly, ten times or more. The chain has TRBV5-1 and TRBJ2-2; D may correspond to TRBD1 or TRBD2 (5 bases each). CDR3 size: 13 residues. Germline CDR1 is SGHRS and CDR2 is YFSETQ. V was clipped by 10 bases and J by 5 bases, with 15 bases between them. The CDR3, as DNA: TGCGCCTGTACCCGGGACCTAACCGGGGAGCTGTTTTTT. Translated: CACTRDLTGELFF.

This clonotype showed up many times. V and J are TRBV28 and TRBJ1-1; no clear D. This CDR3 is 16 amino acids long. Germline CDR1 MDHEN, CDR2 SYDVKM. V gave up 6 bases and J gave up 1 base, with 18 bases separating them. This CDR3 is CASSRFSGDKNTEAFF. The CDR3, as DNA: TGTGCCAGCAGCCGCTTCTCGGGAGATAAGAACACTGAAGCTTTCTTT.

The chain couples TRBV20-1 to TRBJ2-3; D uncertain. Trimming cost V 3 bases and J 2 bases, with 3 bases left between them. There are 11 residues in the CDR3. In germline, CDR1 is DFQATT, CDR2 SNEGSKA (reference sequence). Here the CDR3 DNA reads TGCAGTGCTAGTCACACAGATACGCAGTATTTT. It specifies CSASHTDTQYF.

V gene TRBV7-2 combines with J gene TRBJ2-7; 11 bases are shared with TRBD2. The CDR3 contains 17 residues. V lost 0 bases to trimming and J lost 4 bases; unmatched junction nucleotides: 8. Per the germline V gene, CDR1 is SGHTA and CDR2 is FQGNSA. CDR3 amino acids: CASSLATSGSAFYEQYF. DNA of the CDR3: TGTGCCAGCAGCTTAGCTACTAGCGGGAGTGCATTTTACGAGCAGTACTTC.

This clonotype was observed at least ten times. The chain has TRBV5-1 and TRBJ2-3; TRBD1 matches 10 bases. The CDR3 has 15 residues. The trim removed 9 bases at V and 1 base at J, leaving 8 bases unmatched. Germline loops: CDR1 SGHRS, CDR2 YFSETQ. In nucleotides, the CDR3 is TGCGCCACCCACCTCGGGACAGGGGGCACAGATACGCAGTATTTT. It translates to CATHLGTGGTDTQYF.

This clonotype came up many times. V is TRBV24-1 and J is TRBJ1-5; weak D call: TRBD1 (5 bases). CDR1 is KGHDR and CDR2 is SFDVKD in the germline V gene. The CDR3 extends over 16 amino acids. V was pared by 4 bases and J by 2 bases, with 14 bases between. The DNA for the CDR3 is TGTGCCACCAGTGACTCGGGGGTGAGTGGCAATCAGCCCCAGCATTTT. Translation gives CATSDSGVSGNQPQHF.